This T cell receptor beta chain was found in a study of CD8 T cells in ankylosing spondylitis. Looked up from germline, CDR1 is SGHAT and CDR2 is FQNNGV. Trimming pared 8 bases from V and 6 bases from J, leaving 17 bases between. The CDR3 is 13 residues long. Making use of molecular barcodes, quantitative 5'-RACE generated TCR beta libraries. A single record per CDR3 protein comes from TCRdb applying MiXCR to the 5' RACE reads. The sample carries 200,000 to 300,000 distinct CDR3 sequences, over 7% recorded once. Turning to this clonotype: Its matching antigen is unknown.

Study-level findings and limits: The authors found the disease-linked clones to be CD8+ and relatively rare in peripheral blood. Past research had described some motif variants in reactive arthritis synovial fluid and blood. Characteristic of ankylosing spondylitis blood, it appeared, was a TCR beta motif comprising about 8 highly homologous variants.

Sample: blood, either unsorted or a sorted T cell fraction (not recorded which). The sequence was collected from a female donor with ankylosing spondylitis or in good health (not recorded which). The V gene is TRBV11-2, the J gene TRBJ2-7, with a tentative D call TRBD2 (6 bases). The CDR3 region has the DNA TGTGCCAGCGGCGCCCGGGGGTTTTTCGAGCAGTACTTC. Translation: CASGARGFFEQYF.